Listed here are 4 T cell receptor beta chains from one sample, sequenced in a study of cytomegalovirus exposure and HLA in healthy donors. The PCR had 60 Vbeta and 13 Jbeta primers. Profiled with immunoSEQ multiplex PCR; TCRdb holds only in-frame clones, not every one. The table includes about 150,000 clones, roughly 9% detected once. The material sequenced was PBMCs. All receptors derive from a woman aged 40 to 49 in good health and CMV-seropositive.

This clone was detected a few times. At one boundary the junction diverges from the germline segment, which might be a read error. The chain links TRBV7-9 to TRBJ1-2, with 7 bases matching TRBD1. The CDR3 runs 14 residues. Per the germline V gene, CDR1 is SEHNR and CDR2 is FQNEAQ (reference sequence). In DNA form, the CDR3 reads TGTGCCAGCAGCCCTGGACAGGCTAACCATGGCTACACCTTC. Amino acid sequence: CASSPGQANHGYTF.

The chain is built from TRBV18 and TRBJ2-1; 7 bases are a match to TRBD2. The CDR3 is 15 residues long. In germline, CDR1 is KGHSH, CDR2 LQKENI. The V gene end was trimmed by 2 bases and the J gene end by 4 bases; junction bases not matched to a gene: 5. In DNA form, the CDR3 reads TGTGCCAGCTCACCAGCGGCGGGGGAATACAATGAGCAGTTCTTC. It yields the protein CASSPAAGEYNEQFF.

There are a few counts of this clone. The gene calls are TRBV6-5 and TRBJ1-2; 7 bases fit TRBD1. The length of the CDR3 is 12 residues. V trimming: 9 bases; J trimming: 5 bases; junction bases outside the gene matches: 6. CDR1 MNHEY and CDR2 SVGAGI come from the germline V gene. The chain's CDR3 is CASSDRVYGYTF. CDR3 nucleotide sequence: TGTGCCAGTAGCGACAGGGTATATGGCTACACCTTC.

The genes are TRBV11-3 and TRBJ1-4, with D maybe TRBD1 (5 bases). Germline loops: CDR1 SGHNT, CDR2 YENEEA. CDR3 length: 15 amino acids. V lost 4 bases and J lost 4, with 13 bases in between. This chain's CDR3 is CASSSRGSGNEKLFF. The DNA of the CDR3 is TGTGCCAGCAGCTCTAGGGGTTCCGGTAATGAAAAACTGTTTTTT.